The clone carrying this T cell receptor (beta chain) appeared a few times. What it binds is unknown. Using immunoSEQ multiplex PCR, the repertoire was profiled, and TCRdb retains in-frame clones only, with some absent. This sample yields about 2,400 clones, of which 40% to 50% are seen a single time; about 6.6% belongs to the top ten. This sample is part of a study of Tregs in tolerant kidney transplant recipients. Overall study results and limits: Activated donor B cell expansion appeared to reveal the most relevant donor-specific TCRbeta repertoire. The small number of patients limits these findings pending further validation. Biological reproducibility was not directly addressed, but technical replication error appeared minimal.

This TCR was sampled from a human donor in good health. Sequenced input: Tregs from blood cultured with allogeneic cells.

In nucleotides, the CDR3 is TGTGCCAGCAGCCTCGGGGCTAGCACAGATACGCAGTATTTT. Translation: CASSLGASTDTQYF. This chain joins TRBV7-3 and TRBJ2-3; D is possibly TRBD1 or TRBD2 (5 bases each). This CDR3 has 14 residues. Trimming removed 5 bases at V and 0 bases at J, with 9 bases between. CDR1 SGHTA and CDR2 FQGTGA come from the germline V gene.